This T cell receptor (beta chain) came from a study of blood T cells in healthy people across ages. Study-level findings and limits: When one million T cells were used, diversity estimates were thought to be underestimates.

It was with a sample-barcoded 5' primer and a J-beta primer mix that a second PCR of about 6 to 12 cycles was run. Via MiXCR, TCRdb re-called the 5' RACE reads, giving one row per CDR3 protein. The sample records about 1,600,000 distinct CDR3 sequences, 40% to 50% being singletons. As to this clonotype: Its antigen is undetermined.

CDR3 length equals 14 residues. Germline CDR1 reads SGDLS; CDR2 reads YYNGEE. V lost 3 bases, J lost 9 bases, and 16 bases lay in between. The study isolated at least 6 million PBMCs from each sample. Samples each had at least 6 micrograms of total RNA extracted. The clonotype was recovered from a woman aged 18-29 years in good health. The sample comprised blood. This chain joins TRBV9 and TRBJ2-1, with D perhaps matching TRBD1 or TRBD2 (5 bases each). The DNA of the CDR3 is TGTGCCAGCAGCGCTGACAGTATTCGGGGTGAGCAGTTCTTC. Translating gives CASSADSIRGEQFF.